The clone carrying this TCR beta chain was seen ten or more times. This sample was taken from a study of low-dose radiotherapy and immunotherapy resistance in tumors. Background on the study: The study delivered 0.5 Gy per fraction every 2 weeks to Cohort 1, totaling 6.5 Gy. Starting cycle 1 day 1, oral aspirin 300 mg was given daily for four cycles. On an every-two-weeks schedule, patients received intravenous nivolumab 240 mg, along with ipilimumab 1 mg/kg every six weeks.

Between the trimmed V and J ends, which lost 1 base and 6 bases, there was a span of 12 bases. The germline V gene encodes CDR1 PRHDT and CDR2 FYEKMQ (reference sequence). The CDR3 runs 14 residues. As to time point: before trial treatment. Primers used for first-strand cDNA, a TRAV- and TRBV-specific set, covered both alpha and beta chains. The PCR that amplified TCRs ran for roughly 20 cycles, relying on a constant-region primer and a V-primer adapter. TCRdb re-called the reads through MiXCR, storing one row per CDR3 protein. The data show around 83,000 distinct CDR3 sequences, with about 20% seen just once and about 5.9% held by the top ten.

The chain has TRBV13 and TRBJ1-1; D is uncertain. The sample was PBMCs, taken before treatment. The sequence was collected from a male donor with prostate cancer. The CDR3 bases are TGTGCCAGCAGCTTAGTAGGACCCGGCGCTGAAGCTTTCTTT. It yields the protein CASSLVGPGAEAFF.